The entry that follows covers one TCR beta chain sequence. The target antigen is unknown. This specimen belongs to a study of response to subunit inactivated influenza vaccine. TCRdb reprocessed the RT-PCR reads via MiXCR and lists one record per CDR3 protein. Of over 150,000 distinct CDR3 sequences detected, about 15% appear once; the ten largest clones hold about 26%. The CDR3 extends over 15 amino acids. V dropped 1 base and J dropped 4; count of bases not matched to a gene: 5. Germline V CDR1 and CDR2: DFQATT, SNEGSKA (reference sequence). Findings and limits, study-wide: Authors proposed each seasonal influenza vaccination draws in few new T cells.

This receptor was identified in a man aged 50 or older who received an inactivated influenza vaccine. The chain is built from TRBV20-1 and TRBJ2-1; 9 nucleotides align to TRBD2. This specimen was CD8+ T cells sorted from PBMCs, taken around 5 days after vaccination. CDR3 amino acids: CSARARGGRYNEQFF. DNA of the CDR3: TGCAGTGCTAGAGCGCGGGGGGGCCGTTACAATGAGCAGTTCTTC.